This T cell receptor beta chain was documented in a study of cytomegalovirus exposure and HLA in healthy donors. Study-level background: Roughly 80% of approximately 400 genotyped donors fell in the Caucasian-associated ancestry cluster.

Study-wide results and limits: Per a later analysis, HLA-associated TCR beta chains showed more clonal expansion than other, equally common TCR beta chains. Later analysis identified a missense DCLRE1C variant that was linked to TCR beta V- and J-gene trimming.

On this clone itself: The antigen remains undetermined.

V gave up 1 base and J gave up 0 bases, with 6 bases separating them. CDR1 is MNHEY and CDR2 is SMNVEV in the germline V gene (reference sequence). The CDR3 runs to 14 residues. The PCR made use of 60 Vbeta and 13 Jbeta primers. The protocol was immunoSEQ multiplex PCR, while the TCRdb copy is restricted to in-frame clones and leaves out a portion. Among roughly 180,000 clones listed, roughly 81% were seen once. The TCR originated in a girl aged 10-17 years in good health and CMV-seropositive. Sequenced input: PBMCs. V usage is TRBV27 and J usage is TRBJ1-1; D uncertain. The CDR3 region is CASSLLRVNTEAFF. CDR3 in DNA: TGTGCCAGCAGTTTATTAAGAGTGAACACTGAAGCTTTCTTT.